One and the same sample provided the 7 T cell receptor beta chains below, sequenced in a study of T cells in Graves' hyperthyroidism and ophthalmopathy. RNA transcripts served as the template for amplifying TCR beta CDR3 regions. During a first-round RT-PCR of the TCR CDR3, the HTBI primer set was used. Via MiXCR, TCRdb re-called the multiplex PCR reads, giving one row per CDR3 protein. In the table there are 280,000 or so distinct CDR3 sequences, approximately 14% of which are singletons. Sequencing input: blood. The receptor set was obtained from a woman in her forties or fifties with Graves' hyperthyroidism that later progressed to Graves' ophthalmopathy.

This clonotype occurred many times. The rearrangement uses TRBV20-1 and TRBJ2-5; 7 bases align to TRBD1. This CDR3 has 18 residues. Germline V gene data show CDR1 as DFQATT and CDR2 as SNEGSKA (reference sequence). The trim removed 2 bases at V and 4 bases at J, leaving 19 bases unmatched. CDR3 coding DNA: TGCAGTGCTAGATCTGACAGGGAAAGGCCCGACGAAGTAGAGACCCAGTACTTC. It codes for CSARSDRERPDEVETQYF.

This clonotype was observed at least ten times. The gene calls are TRBV20-1 and TRBJ2-2, with TRBD2 matching over 11 bases. The germline V gene encodes CDR1 DFQATT and CDR2 SNEGSKA (reference sequence). J lost 0 bases, V lost 5 bases, and 8 bases had no gene match. The CDR3 consists of 17 residues. CDR3 nucleotide sequence: TGCAGTGCTTTGAGACTAGCGGGACTTGCGAACACCGGGGAGCTGTTTTTT. This encodes CSALRLAGLANTGELFF.

V gene TRBV6-1 combines with J gene TRBJ1-1, with D unresolved. Germline CDR1 reads MNHNS; CDR2 reads SASEGT. CDR3 length: 12 amino acids. Trimming took off 3 bases at V and 10 bases at J, with 12 bases between the two ends. The CDR3 DNA reads as TGTGCCAGCAGTGACTGGGGAGTCGGAGCTTTCTTT. Its protein product is CASSDWGVGAFF.

This clonotype was seen many times. The chain has TRBV20-1 and TRBJ2-1, with D hard to call. Looked up from germline, CDR1 is DFQATT and CDR2 is SNEGSKA (reference sequence). There are 12 residues in the CDR3. V was shortened by 6 bases and J by 5 bases, with 11 bases between the two germline ends. The CDR3 sequence: CSALGPNNEQFF. CDR3 sequence (DNA): TGCAGTGCCCTAGGACCCAACAATGAGCAGTTCTTC.

This clonotype has a count of ten or more. The chain carries TRBV5-1 and TRBJ2-1; D is possibly TRBD2 (5 bases). The CDR3 has 16 residues. With 3 bases removed from V and 2 bases from J, the gap between germline ends came to 15 bases. From germline, CDR1 is SGHRS and CDR2 YFSETQ. The chain's CDR3 is CASSSLLGRTYNEQFF. For the CDR3, the DNA is TGCGCCAGCAGCTCCTTACTAGGCAGGACCTACAATGAGCAGTTCTTC.

This clonotype was counted many times. J is TRBJ2-7 and V is TRBV7-2, with 9 bases matching TRBD2. The J segment lost 4 bases and the V segment lost 5 bases, leaving 6 bases of the junction unmatched. The CDR3 runs to 14 residues. Germline V CDR1 and CDR2: SGHTA, FQGNSA. CDR3: CASSTRLAAYEQYF. Written as DNA, the CDR3 is TGTGCCAGCAGCACTAGACTAGCGGCGTACGAGCAGTACTTC.

The rearrangement uses TRBV4-1 and TRBJ2-1; D is undetermined. The germline V gene has CDR1 MGHRA and CDR2 YSYEKL. V gave up 0 bases and J gave up 0 bases, with 9 bases separating them. CDR3 length: 16 residues. CDR3 region: CASSQDAQSSYNEQFF. The CDR3 DNA is TGCGCCAGCAGCCAAGATGCACAGAGCTCCTACAATGAGCAGTTCTTC.